Listed below are T cell receptor beta chains from one sample, sequenced in a study of graft-versus-host responses after intestinal transplantation. This table comes from immunoSEQ multiplex PCR, and its TCRdb copy is limited to in-frame clones, with some not included. Of 40,000 or so clones listed, approximately 86% were seen once; the top ten hold roughly 18%. The sample in question was ileum tissue, obtained 200 to 210 days after intestinal transplant. These receptors were obtained from a human patient who received an intestinal transplant, so some T cells may come from the graft donor. Both conserved end residues are part of each CDR3. A D gene is named only where the DNA matches it firmly. The size entry is marked missing in some rows and otherwise reads once, few, many or a size class.

TGTGCCAGCAGCTCCCAAGCGGGGGGGGGAGATACGCAGTATTTT,CASSSQAGGGDTQYF,TRBJ2-3,TRBD2,15,TRBV7-3,.
TGTGCCAGCAGTCAAACTAGCGGGGGAACCTACGAGCAGTACTTC,CASSQTSGGTYEQYF,TRBJ2-7,TRBD2,15,TRBV27,.
TGTGCCAGTTGCATCAGGGGGTCCATGCCGGGCACTGAAGCTTTCTTT,CASCIRGSMPGTEAFF,TRBJ1-1,TRBD1,16,TRBV19,.
TGTGCCAGCAGCACGGGGGGGGAAGAGACCCAGTACTTC,CASSTGGEETQYF,TRBJ2-5,TRBD2,13,TRBV13,.
TGTGCCAGCAGTTACTCGCACCCCAACCAAGAGACCCAGTACTTC,CASSYSHPNQETQYF,TRBJ2-5,.,15,TRBV6-5,few
TGTGCCAGCAGCCAAACAGGGGTCTATGGCTACACCTTC,CASSQTGVYGYTF,TRBJ1-2,TRBD1,13,TRBV5-6,.
TGTGCCAGCAGCTTTGCCGGGGGGGACTACGAGCAGTACTTC,CASSFAGGDYEQYF,TRBJ2-7,TRBD2,14,TRBV5-4,once
TGCGCCAGCAGCCTAGTGACAGGGTACGGAAACACCATATATTTT,CASSLVTGYGNTIYF,TRBJ1-3,TRBD1,15,TRBV4-1,few
TGTGCCAGCAGTTACTCGTTTAGCGGGGGGATAGGGACCCAGTACTTC,CASSYSFSGGIGTQYF,TRBJ2-5,TRBD2,16,TRBV6-5,.
TGTGCCAGCAGCCTAGGCCTTAGAGGGGGAGATGAGCAGTTCTTC,CASSLGLRGGDEQFF,TRBJ2-1,.,15,TRBV7-9,.
TGTGCCAGCAGCTTAGGAGCAGGGGCCAACTATGGCTACACCTTC,CASSLGAGANYGYTF,TRBJ1-2,.,15,TRBV11-2,.
TGTGCCAGCAGCTTAACCACGACAGGGGGCTTCTCCCAAGAGACCCAGTACTTC,CASSLTTTGGFSQETQYF,TRBJ2-5,TRBD1,18,TRBV11-1,.
TGTGCCAGCAGCTCCCACCGGGACAAACTGTTCTTC,CASSSHRDKLFF,TRBJ2-1,.,12,TRBV11-3,.
TGTGCCAGCAGCGTAGGACCAGAAGAGACCCAGTACTTC,CASSVGPEETQYF,TRBJ2-5,.,13,TRBV9,.
TGCGCCAGCAGCCTGAGCAGGGGGAACACCGGGGAGCTGTTTTTT,CASSLSRGNTGELFF,TRBJ2-2,.,15,TRBV5-1,.
TGTGCCAGCAGTCCCCAGGACACCACCTACGAGCAGTACTTC,CASSPQDTTYEQYF,TRBJ2-7,.,14,TRBV6-5,.
TGTGCCATCAGTAACACTAGAAATGAGCAGTTCTTC,CAISNTRNEQFF,TRBJ2-1,.,12,TRBV10-3,.
TGCGCCAGCAGCCCCGGACCAAGCCAAGAGACCCAGTACTTC,CASSPGPSQETQYF,TRBJ2-5,.,14,TRBV5-1,.
TGTGCCAGTACTAGTTCCTCAGGGGCGAACACTGAAGCTTTCTTT,CASTSSSGANTEAFF,TRBJ1-1,.,15,TRBV28,once
TGTGCCAGCAGCTTGGTGGCGGGGTACACTGAAGCTTTCTTT,CASSLVAGYTEAFF,TRBJ1-1,.,14,TRBV7-9,.
TGTGCCAGCAGCTTAGGGCAGTCGTCGAGGGCAGATACGCAGTATTTT,CASSLGQSSRADTQYF,TRBJ2-3,.,16,TRBV11-2,.
TGTGCCAGCAGCCCCTTCGGAGGGGCGAACACTGAAGCTTTCTTT,CASSPFGGANTEAFF,TRBJ1-1,.,15,TRBV7-9,.
TGCGCCAGCAGCCTAAAGTACGGGGGTGAGCAGTACTTC,CASSLKYGGEQYF,TRBJ2-5,.,13,TRBV4-1,.
TGTGCCAGCAGCTTGGCCCCCGCAGGGGGAAGAGAGACCCAGTACTTC,CASSLAPAGGRETQYF,TRBJ2-5,TRBD1,16,TRBV5-6,.
TGTGCCAGCAGTTCTTTGAGATGGGCCTACGAGCAGTACTTC,CASSSLRWAYEQYF,TRBJ2-7,.,14,TRBV28,.
TGCAGTGCTAGAGGCCCCTTCGAGCAGTACTTC,CSARGPFEQYF,TRBJ2-7,.,11,TRBV20-1,.
TGTGCCAGCAGCCTACCGATTTCCTACGAGCAGTACTTC,CASSLPISYEQYF,TRBJ2-7,.,13,TRBV7-9,.
TGTGCCAGCAGCTTGGCCGGCAGGAGCTACGAGCAGTACTTC,CASSLAGRSYEQYF,TRBJ2-7,.,14,TRBV5-6,few
TGTGCCAGCAGTGTGGGGCAGGGCACTGAAGCTTTCTTT,CASSVGQGTEAFF,TRBJ1-1,.,13,TRBV6-4,few
TGTGCCAGCAGTTTGGGGGGATACACAGATACGCAGTATTTT,CASSLGGYTDTQYF,TRBJ2-3,.,14,TRBV6-5,.
TGTGCCAGCAGTTCCGGGACTCGCCCCTTAGAGCAGTTCTTC,CASSSGTRPLEQFF,TRBJ2-1,.,14,TRBV27,.
TGTGCCAGCAGCTTAGTCAGCGGGCGCGACGAGCAGTACTTC,CASSLVSGRDEQYF,TRBJ2-7,.,14,TRBV7-8,.
TGCGCCAGCAGCTTCACTAGCGTTTCTTCCTACAATGAGCAGTTCTTC,CASSFTSVSSYNEQFF,TRBJ2-1,TRBD2,16,TRBV5-1,.
TGCAGCGTTGAGGGGGCAGGTGGGCAACTCGGGGACTACACCTTC,CSVEGAGGQLGDYTF,TRBJ1-2,.,15,TRBV29-1,few
TGTGCCAGCAGTCCTATCGACAGGATCAGGTCCTACGAGCAGTACTTC,CASSPIDRIRSYEQYF,TRBJ2-7,.,16,TRBV27,.
TGTGCCAGCAGCGTAAACAGGGGACTTAACACTGAAGCTTTCTTT,CASSVNRGLNTEAFF,TRBJ1-1,TRBD1,15,TRBV11-1,.
TGTGCCATCAGTGAGCCGACAGGGGGCACAGATACGCAGTATTTT,CAISEPTGGTDTQYF,TRBJ2-3,TRBD1,15,TRBV10-3,few
TGTGCCTCGGCGGTATCTAACACAGATACGCAGTATTTT,CASAVSNTDTQYF,TRBJ2-3,.,13,TRBV10-3,.
TGTGCCAGCAGCTTAGTCCCGCCGAAGGGCTCTGGAAACACCATATATTTT,CASSLVPPKGSGNTIYF,TRBJ1-3,.,17,TRBV11-2,.
TGCGCCAGCAGCTTGGGCGGGATCAATCAGCCCCAGCATTTT,CASSLGGINQPQHF,TRBJ1-5,.,14,TRBV5-1,.
TGTGCCAGCAGTTTATTCTCTGTATACAATGAGCAGTTCTTC,CASSLFSVYNEQFF,TRBJ2-1,.,14,TRBV27,.
TGTGCCAGCAGTACGACCGGGACAGCATCTTTCACCCAGTACTTC,CASSTTGTASFTQYF,TRBJ2-5,TRBD1,15,TRBV28,.
TGTGCCACCAGCAGAGATTTTGGCCGTTATAGCAATCAGCCCCAGCATTTT,CATSRDFGRYSNQPQHF,TRBJ1-5,.,17,TRBV15,.
TGTGCCAGCAGCGTAGGAAGGGGAGGCACTGAAGCTTTCTTT,CASSVGRGGTEAFF,TRBJ1-1,.,14,TRBV9,.
TGTGCCAGCAGCGTAGCAGGGAACACTGAAGCTTTCTTT,CASSVAGNTEAFF,TRBJ1-1,.,13,TRBV9,.
TGTGCCAGCAGCGTAGATCAGGACTCTGGAAACACCATATATTTT,CASSVDQDSGNTIYF,TRBJ1-3,.,15,TRBV9,.
TGCGCCAGCAGCTTGGGACTAGCGGCGAACGAGCAGTACTTC,CASSLGLAANEQYF,TRBJ2-7,TRBD2,14,TRBV5-1,.
TGTGCCAGCAGCCACACGGGACTAGCGGGGGAGCTGTTTTTT,CASSHTGLAGELFF,TRBJ2-2,TRBD2,14,TRBV4-2,.
TGTGCCAGCAGCCCACCGGGGAGGGAGCAGTACTTC,CASSPPGREQYF,TRBJ2-7,.,12,TRBV28,.
TGTGCCAGCAGCATCGGGACACGCTCCTACAATGAGCAGTTCTTC,CASSIGTRSYNEQFF,TRBJ2-1,.,15,TRBV5-8,.
TGTGCCACCAGCAGAGATCTCTCCCAACCGGACTATGGCTACACCTTC,CATSRDLSQPDYGYTF,TRBJ1-2,.,16,TRBV15,.
TGTGCCTGGAGTGGGACAGACAAGGGATACACCTTC,CAWSGTDKGYTF,TRBJ1-2,.,12,TRBV30,.
TGTGCCAGCAGCTTGCAGGGACAGGCCACAGATACGCAGTATTTT,CASSLQGQATDTQYF,TRBJ2-3,TRBD1,15,TRBV5-4,.
TGTGCCAGCAGAGACCAGGGACAGGGCTACGAGCAGTACTTC,CASRDQGQGYEQYF,TRBJ2-7,TRBD1,14,TRBV2,.